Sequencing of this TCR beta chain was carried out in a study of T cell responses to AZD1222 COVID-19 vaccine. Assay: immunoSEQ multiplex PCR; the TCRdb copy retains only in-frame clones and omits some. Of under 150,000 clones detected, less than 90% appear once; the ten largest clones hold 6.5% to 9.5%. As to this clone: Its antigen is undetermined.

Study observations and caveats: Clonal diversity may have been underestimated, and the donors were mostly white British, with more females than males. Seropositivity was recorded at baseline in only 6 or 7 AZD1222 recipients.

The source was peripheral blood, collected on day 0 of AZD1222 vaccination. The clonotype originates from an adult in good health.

The CDR3 here is CASSHPKEGGATYEQYF. The CDR3 DNA reads as TGTGCCAGCAGCCATCCCAAGGAGGGCGGGGCGACCTACGAGCAGTACTTC. The rearrangement links TRBV9 to TRBJ2-7; TRBD2 might be the D (6 bases). Per the germline V gene, CDR1 is SGDLS and CDR2 is YYNGEE. Trimming took 4 bases from V and 2 from J, leaving 22 bases between them. The CDR3 sequence is 17 residues long.